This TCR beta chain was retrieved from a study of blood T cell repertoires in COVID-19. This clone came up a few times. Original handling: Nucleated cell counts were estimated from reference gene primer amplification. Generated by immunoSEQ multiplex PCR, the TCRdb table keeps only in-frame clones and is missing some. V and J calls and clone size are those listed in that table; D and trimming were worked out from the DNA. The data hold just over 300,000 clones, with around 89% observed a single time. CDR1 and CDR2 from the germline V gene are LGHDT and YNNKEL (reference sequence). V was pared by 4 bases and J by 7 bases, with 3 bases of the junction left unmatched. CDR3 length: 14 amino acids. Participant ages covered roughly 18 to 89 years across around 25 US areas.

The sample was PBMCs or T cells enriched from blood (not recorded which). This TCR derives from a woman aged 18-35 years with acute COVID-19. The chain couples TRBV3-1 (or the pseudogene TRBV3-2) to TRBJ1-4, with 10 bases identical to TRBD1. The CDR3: CASSPRTGGEKLFF. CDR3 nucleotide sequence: TGTGCCAGCAGCCCTCGGACAGGGGGTGAAAAACTGTTTTTT.